This record covers a single TCR beta chain. Its target is not known. 60 Vbeta and 13 Jbeta primers were used in PCR. Some clones are missing from TCRdb's copy, which holds only in-frame ones; the method was immunoSEQ multiplex PCR. Of 65,000 to 85,000 clones detected, 60% to 80% appear once; the ten largest clones hold around 22%. V was pared by 6 bases and J by 2 bases, with 4 bases of the junction left unmatched. CDR3 length equals 14 residues. Germline assignment: CDR1 SGHVS and CDR2 FQNEAQ. This entry is derived from a study of cytomegalovirus exposure and HLA in healthy donors. General study findings and limits: Equally common other TCR beta chains were less clonally expanded than HLA-associated ones, a later analysis found. Later on, an analysis showed TCR association rates differing by HLA locus, with DRB1 the most and HLA-C the fewest. Analysis was carried out at a later point, and it linked a missense DCLRE1C variant to TCR beta V- and J-gene trimming.

V usage is TRBV7-8 and J usage is TRBJ2-7; 10 positions match TRBD2. Sequencing used PBMCs. The sequence derives from a woman aged 40 to 50 in good health and CMV-seropositive. The CDR3 loop reads CASSRLAGAYEQYF. Written as DNA, the CDR3 is TGTGCCAGCAGTAGGCTAGCGGGAGCCTACGAGCAGTACTTC.